This passage covers 25 T cell receptor beta chains from one sample sequenced in a study of T cell repertoires in cytomegalovirus infection. TCRdb reanalysed the reads using MiXCR and keeps one entry per CDR3 protein. The top ten hold under 6% of the sample, which has around 74,000 distinct CDR3 sequences, less than 4.5% seen once. The source material was PBMCs. These TCRs come from a human donor in good health (CMV status not recorded). Some clones in this sample may be carry-over from other donors' samples.

This clonotype was seen ten or more times. This chain joins TRBV28 and TRBJ1-2; no reliable D call. V lost 2 bases and J 1 base, leaving 5 bases between the germline ends. The CDR3 has 13 residues. Germline assignment: CDR1 MDHEN and CDR2 SYDVKM. The CDR3 region is CASSLPINYGYTF. In nucleotides, the CDR3 is TGTGCCAGCAGTTTACCGATTAACTATGGCTACACCTTC.

This clonotype showed up many times. The rearrangement links TRBV7-6 to TRBJ2-5; 7 bases are shared with TRBD1. In germline, CDR1 is SGHVS, CDR2 FNYEAQ. After removal of 2 bases from V and 0 bases from J, the junction contained 3 bases not matched to a gene. The CDR3 is 15 residues long. CDR3 region: CASSLTGQYQETQYF. For the CDR3, the DNA is TGTGCCAGCAGCTTAACGGGACAGTACCAAGAGACCCAGTACTTC.

This clonotype was detected ten times or more. The CDR3 region has the DNA TGTGCCAGCGCCCGGGGGGCTAGCCTGAGAGATACGCAGTATTTT. Its translation is CASARGASLRDTQYF. This chain joins TRBV7-2 and TRBJ2-3, with D maybe TRBD2 (7 bases). The germline V gene has CDR1 SGHTA and CDR2 FQGNSA. This CDR3 is 15 amino acids long. Trimming stripped 8 bases from V and 5 bases from J, with 20 bases between.

Ten or more counts support this clonotype. The CDR3 nucleotides are TGTGCCACCAGCAGAGACCCTCGGGCAGTGAACACTGAAGCTTTCTTT. It is translated as CATSRDPRAVNTEAFF. The rearrangement links TRBV15 to TRBJ1-1; no clear D gene. The CDR3 extends over 16 amino acids. Germline assignment: CDR1 LNHNV and CDR2 YYDKDF (reference sequence). V was cut by 0 bases and J by 0 bases, with 11 bases left in between.

This clonotype occurred many times. The gene calls are TRBV5-4 and TRBJ1-1, with a weak D call TRBD1 (5 bases). CDR1 and CDR2 (germline): SGHNT, YYREEE (reference sequence). V was cut by 0 bases and J by 4 bases, with 10 bases left in between. The CDR3 extends over 14 amino acids. The CDR3 DNA sequence: TGTGCCAGCAGCTTGGCTGGGGGAGGCACTGAAGCTTTCTTT. Amino acid sequence: CASSLAGGGTEAFF. The variable domain in full, completed from reference TRBV5-4 and TRBJ1-1, reads ETGVTQSPTHLIKTRGQQVTLRCSSQSGHNTVSWYQQALGQGPQFIFQYYREEENGRGNFPPRFSGLQFPNYSSELNVNALELDDSALYLCASSLAGGGTEAFFGQGTRLTVV.

The sample holds many counts of this clonotype. The rearrangement uses TRBV7-9 and TRBJ1-1, with D possibly TRBD1 on 5 matching bases. Trimming took 2 bases from V and 1 from J, leaving 11 bases between them. Per germline, CDR1 SEHNR and CDR2 FQNEAQ (reference sequence). This CDR3 region has 15 residues. The CDR3 region has the DNA TGTGCCAGCAGCTTATGGGTGGGGGGGAACACTGAAGCTTTCTTT. Translated: CASSLWVGGNTEAFF.

This clonotype was counted at least ten times. This chain uses TRBV14 with TRBJ1-6; D is unresolved. CDR1 and CDR2 from the germline V gene are SGHDN and FVKESK. This CDR3 contains 14 residues. The V gene lost 5 bases and the J gene lost 5 bases, with 10 bases spanning the gap. CDR3 in DNA: TGTGCCAGCAGCGCGACCGCTAATAATTCACCCCTCCACTTT. Encoded protein: CASSATANNSPLHF.

By proportion, this clonotype is large. The V and J genes are TRBV7-2 and TRBJ2-7; D not certain. Trimming left V 6 bases short and J 3 bases short, with 9 bases between. CDR1 is SGHTA, CDR2 FQGNSA, per germline. The CDR3 has 12 residues. The CDR3 loop is CASSLDVYEQYF. DNA for the CDR3: TGTGCCAGCAGTCTGGACGTCTACGAGCAGTACTTC.

This clonotype was seen repeatedly, ten times or more. The rearrangement joins TRBV7-2 to TRBJ1-4; D is unclear. The germline gives CDR1 SGHTA, CDR2 FQGNSA. The CDR3 sequence is 14 residues long. V lost 4 bases and J lost 4, with 10 bases in between. DNA of the CDR3: TGTGCCAGCAGCTCGGGTCCCTTTAATGAAAAACTGTTTTTT. This translates into CASSSGPFNEKLFF.

This clonotype showed up many times. The CDR3 here is CASSSRLSNQPQHF. The CDR3 nucleotides are TGTGCCAGCAGCTCGCGACTGAGCAATCAGCCCCAGCATTTT. The chain has TRBV7-2 and TRBJ1-5; D gene uncertain. Germline CDR1 SGHTA, CDR2 FQGNSA. V was clipped by 4 bases and J by 1 base, with 8 bases between them. The CDR3 loop spans 14 amino acids. The whole variable domain, remainder taken from reference TRBV7-2 and TRBJ1-5, is GAGVSQSPSNKVTEKGKDVELRCDPISGHTALYWYRQSLGQGLEFLIYFQGNSAPDKSGLPSDRFSAERTGGSVSTLTIQRTQQEDSAVYLCASSSRLSNQPQHFGDGTRLSIL.

There are many counts of this clonotype. V usage is TRBV7-8 and J usage is TRBJ1-1; D call uncertain. With 5 bases removed from V and 4 bases from J, the gap between germline ends came to 14 bases. Germline V gene data show CDR1 as SGHVS and CDR2 as FQNEAQ. The CDR3 has 14 residues. CDR3 in amino acids: CASSQRTAGTEAFF. The CDR3 nucleotides are TGTGCCAGCAGCCAAAGAACAGCGGGCACTGAAGCTTTCTTT.

This clonotype was seen repeatedly, ten times or more. The genes are TRBV6-5 and TRBJ2-7, with D perhaps TRBD1 (6 bases). Trimming took off 6 bases at V and 3 bases at J, with 18 bases between the two ends. Germline CDR1 is MNHEY and CDR2 is SVGAGI. This CDR3 region has 15 residues. In DNA, the CDR3 is TGTGCCAGCAGCCGAAGACAGGTACCTGACTACGAGCAGTACTTC. Translating it yields CASSRRQVPDYEQYF.

This clonotype was counted many times. The chain recombines TRBV7-9 with TRBJ1-1; a weak D match, TRBD1 (5 bases). The V and J ends lost 4 bases and 5 bases respectively, with 8 bases between them. CDR1 is SEHNR and CDR2 is FQNEAQ in the germline V gene (reference sequence). This CDR3 comprises 12 residues. The CDR3 nucleotides read TGTGCCAGCAGCTCGGGGGGTACTGAAGCTTTCTTT. It specifies CASSSGGTEAFF.

This clonotype has ten or more counts. The chain carries TRBV2 and TRBJ1-1; D not certain. This CDR3 contains 14 residues. Per the germline V gene, CDR1 is SNHLY and CDR2 is FYNNEI. V gave up 2 bases and J gave up 6 bases, with 13 bases separating them. CDR3 bases: TGTGCCAGCAGTGAAAGGAAGGCGCGCGCTGAAGCTTTCTTT. Residues: CASSERKARAEAFF.

Many counts were recorded for this clonotype. V usage is TRBV7-2 and J usage is TRBJ2-3, with 8 positions matching TRBD1. The V and J ends lost 3 bases and 3 bases, in that order; junction bases with no gene match: 8. Germline values: CDR1 SGHTA, CDR2 FQGNSA. The CDR3 runs to 16 residues. DNA of the CDR3: TGTGCCAGCAGCTTTACTTCAGGGGGCGGAACAGATACGCAGTATTTT. It codes for CASSFTSGGGTDTQYF.

This clonotype was seen many times. V gene TRBV7-9 combines with J gene TRBJ2-6; D is unclear. The CDR3 sequence is 16 residues long. Per the germline V gene, CDR1 is SEHNR and CDR2 is FQNEAQ (reference sequence). V lost 7 bases and J 0 bases, leaving 13 bases between the germline ends. CDR3 nucleotide sequence: TGTGCCAGCACCCGTTGGGAATCCTCTGGGGCCAACGTCCTGACTTTC. Translating gives CASTRWESSGANVLTF.

This clonotype occurred many times. The chain links TRBV19 to TRBJ2-1; TRBD2 matches at 11 bases. CDR1 is LNHDA, CDR2 SQIVND, per germline (reference sequence). Trimming removed 9 bases from V and 6 bases from J; junction bases left unmatched: 4. This CDR3 region has 13 residues. The CDR3 protein is CASGLAGGNEQFF. As DNA, the CDR3 is TGTGCCAGCGGTCTAGCGGGGGGCAATGAGCAGTTCTTC. Together with reference TRBV19 and TRBJ2-1, the CDR3 gives the full variable domain: DGGITQSPKYLFRKEGQNVTLSCEQNLNHDAMYWYRQDPGQGLRLIYYSQIVNDFQKGDIAEGYSVSREKKESFPLTVTSAQKNPTAFYLCASGLAGGNEQFFGPGTRLTVL.

This clonotype was counted ten times or more. The chain has TRBV7-6 and TRBJ1-2; D gene ambiguous. Germline lookup yields CDR1 SGHVS and CDR2 FNYEAQ. The CDR3 contains 13 residues. The ends were cut back, 1 base at V and 4 bases at J, with 7 bases in the middle. The DNA of the CDR3 is TGTGCCAGCAGCTTAGAGCCCCTCTATGGCTACACCTTC. Translating gives CASSLEPLYGYTF.

This clonotype was counted many times. This chain links TRBV6-1 with TRBJ2-7, with D perhaps TRBD2 (7 bases). The CDR3 is made up of 15 amino acids. CDR1 MNHNS and CDR2 SASEGT come from the germline V gene. The V gene lost 7 bases and the J gene lost 5 bases, with 21 bases spanning the gap. The CDR3 spells CASTPSGGALDEQYF. CDR3 nucleotide sequence: TGTGCCAGCACCCCCTCGGGGGGCGCTCTGGACGAGCAGTACTTC.

This clonotype occurred many times. V gene TRBV7-8 combines with J gene TRBJ1-4; 7 nucleotides match TRBD1. The CDR3 contains 19 residues. Per germline, CDR1 SGHVS and CDR2 FQNEAQ. The V and J ends lost 3 bases and 1 base, in that order; junction bases with no gene match: 14. CDR3 protein: CASSFPPGQSRGTNEKLFF. The CDR3 DNA reads TGTGCCAGCAGCTTCCCTCCGGGACAGTCGAGGGGAACTAATGAAAAACTGTTTTTT.

There are many counts of this clonotype. V and J are TRBV27 and TRBJ1-1; D is unresolved. Trimming removed 0 bases from V and 1 base from J, with 9 bases in between. In germline, CDR1 is MNHEY, CDR2 SMNVEV (reference sequence). The CDR3 runs 15 residues. The CDR3 loop reads CASSLSFPPNTEAFF. In nucleotides, the CDR3 is TGTGCCAGCAGTTTATCTTTCCCCCCGAACACTGAAGCTTTCTTT.

This clonotype has ten or more counts. The chain has TRBV10-3 and TRBJ2-5; tentatively, D is TRBD1 (5 bases). The CDR3 is 14 amino acids. Trimming left V 1 base short and J 4 bases short, with 10 bases between. Germline values: CDR1 ENHRY, CDR2 SYGVKD. DNA of the CDR3: TGTGCCATCAGTGAGTTTGACAGAGGAGAGACCCAGTACTTC. Amino acids: CAISEFDRGETQYF.

This clonotype occurred many times. The chain combines TRBV19 with TRBJ2-1; 9 bases fit TRBD1. The CDR3 has 13 amino acids. V trimming: 9 bases; J trimming: 8 bases; junction bases outside the gene matches: 8. Germline V CDR1 and CDR2: LNHDA, SQIVND (reference sequence). The CDR3 loop is CASRDRVEDEQFF. Written as DNA, the CDR3 is TGTGCCAGCCGGGACAGGGTAGAGGATGAGCAGTTCTTC.

This clonotype was seen only once. A much larger clonotype is one base distant, so this may be a read error. The conserved phenylalanine or tryptophan normally closing the CDR3 is absent here, so this likely arose from a read error. The J gene is TRBJ2-7, the V gene TRBV20-1; no firm D call. Germline V gene sequence: CDR1 DFQATT, CDR2 SNEGSKA (reference sequence). V was cut by 8 bases and J by 0 bases, with 11 bases left in between. This CDR3 is 12 amino acids long. CDR3 sequence reads: CSPFADSYEQYL. The CDR3 DNA follows: TGCAGTCCGTTTGCGGACTCCTACGAGCAGTACCTC.

Ten or more counts support this clonotype. This rearrangement joins TRBV30 to TRBJ1-1; tentative D call: TRBD1 (6 bases). The ends were cut back, 0 bases at V and 8 bases at J, with 10 bases in the middle. Germline CDR1 is GTSNPN and CDR2 is SVGIG (reference sequence). The CDR3 extends over 12 amino acids. The chain's CDR3 is CAWSVPGTEAFF. CDR3 DNA: TGTGCCTGGAGTGTACCCGGGACAGAAGCTTTCTTT.